The clone carrying this T cell receptor (beta chain) was found once. Sequence at one end of the junction differs from germline and may be a read error. The data originate from a study of blood T cell repertoires in COVID-19. About the study: COVID-19 samples from acute and convalescent phases originated in the United States, Italy and Spain.

Generated by immunoSEQ multiplex PCR, the TCRdb table keeps only in-frame clones and is missing some. The table has about 200,000 clones, roughly nine tenths seen once. This clonotype was sampled from a woman aged 50 to 65 with COVID-19, enrolled during active disease. Sequenced material: peripheral blood.

CDR3 sequence: CASSWDRSGSLNF. The CDR3 DNA follows: TGTGCCAGCAGCTGGGACAGGTCGGGGTCCCTAAACTTC. V is TRBV13 and J is TRBJ1-2, with 8 bases lining up with TRBD1. Germline V CDR1 and CDR2: PRHDT, FYEKMQ (reference sequence). CDR3 length: 13 amino acids.